The 2 T cell receptor beta chains given below trace back to one sample, sequenced in a study of cytomegalovirus exposure and HLA in healthy donors. The study ran its PCR with 60 Vbeta and 13 Jbeta primers. The data were produced by immunoSEQ multiplex PCR, yet TCRdb's version contains in-frame clones alone and is incomplete. The sample has around 160,000 clones, roughly 79% seen once. The sequenced sample was PBMCs. All receptors come from a man aged 50 to 59 in good health and CMV-seropositive.

This chain connects TRBV6-6 to TRBJ1-2, with D possibly being TRBD1 (6 bases). Trimming cost V 0 bases and J 1 base, with 9 bases left between them. The CDR3 contains 15 residues. CDR1 is MNHNY and CDR2 is SVGAGI in the germline V gene (reference sequence). The CDR3 bases are TGTGCCAGCAGTTACTCGGACAGAAGTAACTATGGCTACACCTTC. Amino acids: CASSYSDRSNYGYTF.

This chain uses TRBV10-2 with TRBJ2-7; 13 bases are shared with TRBD2. CDR3 length equals 14 residues. V shed 6 bases, J shed 6 bases, and the junction held 5 bases outside the gene matches. From germline, CDR1 is WSHSY and CDR2 SAAADI. For the CDR3, the DNA is TGCGCCAGCAGCCGGGGGACTAGCGGGGTCGAGCAGTACGTC. As protein: CASSRGTSGVEQYV.